Each of the 2 T cell receptor beta chains below was sequenced from the same sample in a study of patients and donors after allogeneic stem cell transplantation. TCRdb re-analysed the RT-PCR reads in MiXCR, keeping a single row per CDR3 protein. The sample includes about 230,000 distinct CDR3 sequences, less than 15% of them seen just once. The sample comprised blood, either unsorted or a sorted T cell fraction (not recorded which). These receptors were taken from a human donor who was either an allogeneic HSCT recipient or a stem cell or donor lymphocyte infusion donor (not recorded which). It is not recorded whose cells these are; they may come from a transplant donor.

This clonotype was detected ten times or more. V usage is TRBV4-1 and J usage is TRBJ1-2, with 7 bases that match TRBD1. Unmatched junction bases numbered 1, after V lost 3 bases and J lost 3 bases. Per germline, CDR1 MGHRA and CDR2 YSYEKL. The CDR3 consists of 13 residues. The DNA of the CDR3 is TGCGCCAGCAGCCAGGGACAGTACTATGGCTACACCTTC. Residues: CASSQGQYYGYTF.

At least ten counts were recorded for this clonotype. This chain joins TRBV27 and TRBJ1-2; D ambiguous. V was clipped by 3 bases and J by 1 base, with 6 bases between them. Germline CDR1 is MNHEY and CDR2 is SMNVEV (reference sequence). The CDR3 spans 13 residues. The CDR3 region is CASSFYSNYGYTF. The CDR3 region has the DNA TGTGCCAGCAGTTTTTACAGTAACTATGGCTACACCTTC.